These T cell receptor beta chains were read from a single sample in a study of cytomegalovirus exposure and HLA in healthy donors. Sequencing was performed with immunoSEQ multiplex PCR; in TCRdb, only in-frame clones are kept and a portion is missing. The sample consists of about 160,000 clones, approximately 80% of them appearing once. Input material: PBMCs. Source of these receptors: a woman between 45 and 65 years old in good health and CMV-seropositive. CDR3s include the opening cysteine and the closing phenylalanine or tryptophan. A D gene is named only where the DNA matches it firmly. Only some rows state a clone size, as once, few, many or a class for expanded clones.

- | - | TRBJ1-2 | TRBV7-3 | TGTGCCAGCAGCTTAAGGGGGGAGGACTATGGCTACACCTTC | CASSLRGEDYGYTF
- | - | TRBJ1-1 | TRBV18 | TGTGCCAGCTCACCACAAGCTTTCGGAGCTGAAGCTTTCTTT | CASSPQAFGAEAFF
- | - | TRBJ2-7 | TRBV19 | TGTGCCAGTAGTATGCAGGGTTTCTACGAGCAGTACTTC | CASSMQGFYEQYF
- | - | TRBJ1-1 | TRBV19 | TGTGCCAGCTCATCGCTCCCCGGGACATTTCACATGAACACTGAAGCTTTCTTT | CASSSLPGTFHMNTEAFF
- | TRBD2 | TRBJ2-1 | TRBV6-4 | TGTGCCAGCAGTGACTCCCGACTAGCGGGAGGGCACAATGAGCAGTTCTTC | CASSDSRLAGGHNEQFF
once | - | TRBJ1-6 | TRBV6-6 | TGTGCCAGCAGCGGGGACATCTATAATTCACCCCTCCACTTT | CASSGDIYNSPLHF
- | TRBD1 | TRBJ2-3 | TRBV7-2 | TGTGCCAGCAGCGACGGGCAGGGGGTTATATTTGGTACGCAGTATTTT | CASSDGQGVIFGTQYF
few | - | TRBJ2-1 | TRBV7-9 | TGTGCCAGCAGCTTAGAAGCCCGCGGGAATGAGCAGTTCTTC | CASSLEARGNEQFF
- | - | TRBJ2-2 | TRBV6-5 | TGTGCCAGCAGAAGGGGGTCATACACCGGGGAGCTGTTTTTT | CASRRGSYTGELFF
- | TRBD2 | TRBJ2-7 | TRBV7-9 | TGTGCCAGCAGCTTTGGGGGGGGCTCCTACGAGCAGTACTTC | CASSFGGGSYEQYF
once | - | TRBJ1-1 | TRBV7-2 | TGTGCCAGCAGCTTGGCACCTAACACTGAAGCTTTCTTT | CASSLAPNTEAFF
- | - | TRBJ1-6 | TRBV4-2 | TGTGCCAGCAGCCAACGACACCTCGCAGGGGACAATTCACCCCTCCACTTT | CASSQRHLAGDNSPLHF
- | - | TRBJ1-1 | TRBV9 | TGTGCCAGCAGCGTAGGAGGTGTTTTTCAGTCTGGCGGCGGGGCCACTGAAGCTTTCTTT | CASSVGGVFQSGGGATEAFF
- | TRBD1 | TRBJ1-5 | TRBV15 | TGTGCCACCAGCAAGGCAGGGGGCCCACAGCAGCCCCAGCATTTT | CATSKAGGPQQPQHF
- | - | TRBJ1-4 | TRBV28 | TGTGCCAGCAGTTTAAACGGAAAGGGGGAGGGTGAAAAACTGTTTTTT | CASSLNGKGEGEKLFF
- | - | TRBJ2-1 | TRBV4-3 | TGCGTCAGCAGCCACACCGACCGGACCCGGACTAACAATGAGCAGTTCTTC | CVSSHTDRTRTNNEQFF
large | - | TRBJ1-1 | TRBV28 | TGTGCCAGCAGTTTCTTGGAGGGCGCAGGAACTGAAGCTTTCTTT | CASSFLEGAGTEAFF
- | - | TRBJ2-1 | TRBV7-3 | TGTGCCAGCAGCTTAACGGCGGGGACCTACAATGAGCAGTTCTTC | CASSLTAGTYNEQFF